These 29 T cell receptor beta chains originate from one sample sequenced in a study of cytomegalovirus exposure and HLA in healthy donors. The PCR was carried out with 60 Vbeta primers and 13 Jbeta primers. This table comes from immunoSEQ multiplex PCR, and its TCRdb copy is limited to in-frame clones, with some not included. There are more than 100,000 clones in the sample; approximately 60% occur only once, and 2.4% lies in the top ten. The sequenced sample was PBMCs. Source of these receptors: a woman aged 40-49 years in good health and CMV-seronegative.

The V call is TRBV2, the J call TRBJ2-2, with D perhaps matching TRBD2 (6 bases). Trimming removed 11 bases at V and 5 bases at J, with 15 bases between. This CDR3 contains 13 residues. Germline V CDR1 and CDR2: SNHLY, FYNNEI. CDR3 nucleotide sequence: TGTGCCTGCGGGCAGGGAGGTACCGGGGAGCTGTTTTTT. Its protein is CACGQGGTGELFF.

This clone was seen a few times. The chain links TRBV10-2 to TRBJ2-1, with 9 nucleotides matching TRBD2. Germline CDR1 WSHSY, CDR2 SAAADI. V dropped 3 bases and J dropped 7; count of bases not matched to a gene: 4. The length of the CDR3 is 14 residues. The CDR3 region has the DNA TGCGCCAGCAGTGAAGGACTAGCGAGGAATGAGCAGTTCTTC. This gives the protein CASSEGLARNEQFF.

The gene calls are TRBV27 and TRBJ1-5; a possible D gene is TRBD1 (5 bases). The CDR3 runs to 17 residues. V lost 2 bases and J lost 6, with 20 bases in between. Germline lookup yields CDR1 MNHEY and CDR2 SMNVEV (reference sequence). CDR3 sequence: CASSLRPPVGGGQPQHF. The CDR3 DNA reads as TGTGCCAGCAGTTTACGGCCCCCAGTTGGGGGGGGTCAGCCCCAGCATTTT.

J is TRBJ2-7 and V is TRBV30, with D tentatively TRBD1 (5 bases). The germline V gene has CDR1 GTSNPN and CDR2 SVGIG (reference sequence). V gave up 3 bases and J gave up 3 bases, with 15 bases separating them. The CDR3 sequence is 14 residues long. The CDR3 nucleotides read TGTGCCTGGAGGTCCCAGGGTGCCATCTACGAGCAGTACTTC. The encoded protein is CAWRSQGAIYEQYF. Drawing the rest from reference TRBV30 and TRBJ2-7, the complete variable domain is SQTIHQWPATLVQPVGSPLSLECTVEGTSNPNLYWYRQAAGRGLQLLFYSVGIGQISSEVPQNLSASRPQDRQFILSSKKLLLSDSGFYLCAWRSQGAIYEQYFGPGTRLTVT.

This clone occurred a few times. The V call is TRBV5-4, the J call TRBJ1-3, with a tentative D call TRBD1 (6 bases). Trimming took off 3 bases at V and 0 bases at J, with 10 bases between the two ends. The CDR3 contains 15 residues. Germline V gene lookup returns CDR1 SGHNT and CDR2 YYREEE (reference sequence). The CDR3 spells CASSSQGFSGNTIYF. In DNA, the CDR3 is TGTGCCAGCAGCTCTCAGGGGTTCTCTGGAAACACCATATATTTT. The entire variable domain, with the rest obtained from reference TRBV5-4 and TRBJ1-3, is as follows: ETGVTQSPTHLIKTRGQQVTLRCSSQSGHNTVSWYQQALGQGPQFIFQYYREEENGRGNFPPRFSGLQFPNYSSELNVNALELDDSALYLCASSSQGFSGNTIYFGEGSWLTVV.

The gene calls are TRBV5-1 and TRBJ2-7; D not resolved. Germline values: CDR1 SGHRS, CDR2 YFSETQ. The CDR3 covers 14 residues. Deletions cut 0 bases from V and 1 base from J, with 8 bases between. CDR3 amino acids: CASSLEPGSYEQYF. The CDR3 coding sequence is TGCGCCAGCAGCTTGGAGCCAGGATCCTACGAGCAGTACTTC.

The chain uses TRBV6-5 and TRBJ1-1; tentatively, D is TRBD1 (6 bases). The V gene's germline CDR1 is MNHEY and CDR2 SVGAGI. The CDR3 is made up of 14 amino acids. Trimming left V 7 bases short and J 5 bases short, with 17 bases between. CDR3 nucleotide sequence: TGTGCCAGCACTTTACAGGGAGGGGCAACTGAAGCTTTCTTT. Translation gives CASTLQGGATEAFF.

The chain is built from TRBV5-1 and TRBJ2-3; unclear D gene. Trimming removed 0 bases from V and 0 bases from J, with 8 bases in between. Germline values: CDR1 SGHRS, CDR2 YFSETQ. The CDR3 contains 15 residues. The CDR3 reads CASSLDSTSTDTQYF. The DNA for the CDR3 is TGCGCCAGCAGCTTGGACTCGACTAGCACAGATACGCAGTATTTT.

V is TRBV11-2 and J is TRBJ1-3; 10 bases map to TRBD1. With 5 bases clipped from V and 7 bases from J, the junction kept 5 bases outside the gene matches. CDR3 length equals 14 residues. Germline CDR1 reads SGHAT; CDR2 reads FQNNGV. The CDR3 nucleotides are TGTGCCAGCAGCCAGGGACAGGGGTGGAACACCATATATTTT. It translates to CASSQGQGWNTIYF. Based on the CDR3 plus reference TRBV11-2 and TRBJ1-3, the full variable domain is EAGVAQSPRYKIIEKRQSVAFWCNPISGHATLYWYQQILGQGPKLLIQFQNNGVVDDSQLPKDRFSAERLKGVDSTLKIQPAKLEDSAVYLCASSQGQGWNTIYFGEGSWLTVV.

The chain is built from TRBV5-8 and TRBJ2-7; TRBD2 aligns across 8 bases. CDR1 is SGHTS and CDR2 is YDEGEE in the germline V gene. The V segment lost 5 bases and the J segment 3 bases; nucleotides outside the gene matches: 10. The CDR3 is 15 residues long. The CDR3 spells CASRHLSGVVYEQYF. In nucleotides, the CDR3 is TGTGCCAGCAGACACCTTAGCGGGGTCGTCTACGAGCAGTACTTC.

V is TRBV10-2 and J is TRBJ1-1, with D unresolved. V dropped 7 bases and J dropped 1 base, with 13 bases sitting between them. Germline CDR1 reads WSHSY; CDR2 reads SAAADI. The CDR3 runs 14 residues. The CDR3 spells CASIPAVANTEAFF. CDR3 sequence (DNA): TGCGCCAGCATCCCAGCAGTAGCGAACACTGAAGCTTTCTTT.

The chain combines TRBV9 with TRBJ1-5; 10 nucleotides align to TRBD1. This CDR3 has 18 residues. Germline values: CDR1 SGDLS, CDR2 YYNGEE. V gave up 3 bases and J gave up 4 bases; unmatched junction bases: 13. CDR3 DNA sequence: TGTGCCAGCAGCGGGGTATGGGGTCCGGGACAGGGGAATCAGCCCCAGCATTTT. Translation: CASSGVWGPGQGNQPQHF. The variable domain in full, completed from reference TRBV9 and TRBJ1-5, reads DSGVTQTPKHLITATGQRVTLRCSPRSGDLSVYWYQQSLDQGLQFLIQYYNGEERAKGNILERFSAQQFPDLHSELNLSSLELGDSALYFCASSGVWGPGQGNQPQHFGDGTRLSIL.

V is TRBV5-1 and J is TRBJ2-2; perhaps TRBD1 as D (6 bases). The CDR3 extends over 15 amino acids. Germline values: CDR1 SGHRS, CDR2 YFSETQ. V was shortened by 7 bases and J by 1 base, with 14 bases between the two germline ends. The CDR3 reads CASDQGTLNTGELFF. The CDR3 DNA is TGCGCCAGCGACCAGGGGACCTTGAACACCGGGGAGCTGTTTTTT.

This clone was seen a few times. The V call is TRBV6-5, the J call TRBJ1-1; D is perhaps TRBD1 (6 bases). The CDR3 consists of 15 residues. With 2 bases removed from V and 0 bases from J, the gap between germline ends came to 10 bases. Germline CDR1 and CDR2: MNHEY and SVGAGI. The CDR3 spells CASSYRGGVNTEAFF. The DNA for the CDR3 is TGTGCCAGCAGTTACCGAGGGGGGGTGAACACTGAAGCTTTCTTT.

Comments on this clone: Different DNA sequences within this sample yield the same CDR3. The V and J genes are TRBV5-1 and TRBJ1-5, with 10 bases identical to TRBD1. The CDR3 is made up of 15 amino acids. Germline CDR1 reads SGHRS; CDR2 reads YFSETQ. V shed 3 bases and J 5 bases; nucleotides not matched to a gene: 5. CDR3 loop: CASSWGGTGDQPQHF. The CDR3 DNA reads TGCGCCAGCAGCTGGGGGGGGACAGGGGATCAGCCCCAGCATTTT.

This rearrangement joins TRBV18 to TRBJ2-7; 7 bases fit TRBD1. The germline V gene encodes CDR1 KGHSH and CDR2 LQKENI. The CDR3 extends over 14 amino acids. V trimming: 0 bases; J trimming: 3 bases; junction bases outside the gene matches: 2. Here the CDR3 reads CASSPPGQIYEQYF. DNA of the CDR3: TGTGCCAGCTCACCACCGGGACAGATCTACGAGCAGTACTTC.

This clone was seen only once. CDR3 region: CASSSVGGTLNEQFF. The CDR3 bases are TGTGCCAGCAGCTCGGTGGGGGGAACCCTCAATGAGCAGTTCTTC. This sequence joins TRBV7-8 and TRBJ2-1, with D possibly being TRBD2 (6 bases). Per the germline V gene, CDR1 is SGHVS and CDR2 is FQNEAQ. The CDR3 extends over 15 amino acids. Deletions cut 4 bases from V and 6 bases from J, with 16 bases between.

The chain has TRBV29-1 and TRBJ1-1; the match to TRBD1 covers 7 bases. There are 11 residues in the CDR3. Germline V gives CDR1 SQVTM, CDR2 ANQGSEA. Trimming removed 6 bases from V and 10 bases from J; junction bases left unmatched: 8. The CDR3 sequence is CSVTDRAAAFF. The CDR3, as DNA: TGCAGCGTCACCGACAGGGCGGCAGCTTTCTTT. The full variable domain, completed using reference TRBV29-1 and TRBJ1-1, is SAVISQKPSRDICQRGTSLTIQCQVDSQVTMMFWYRQQPGQSLTLIATANQGSEATYESGFVIDKFPISRPNLTFSTLTVSNMSPEDSSIYLCSVTDRAAAFFGQGTRLTVV.

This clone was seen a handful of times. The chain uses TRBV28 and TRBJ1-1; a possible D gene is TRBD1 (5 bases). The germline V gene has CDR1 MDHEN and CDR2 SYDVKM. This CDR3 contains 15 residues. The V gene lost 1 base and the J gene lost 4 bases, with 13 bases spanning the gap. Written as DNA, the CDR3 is TGTGCCAGCAGTTTATTGCAGGGAAAGGGCACTGAAGCTTTCTTT. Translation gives CASSLLQGKGTEAFF.

This chain's CDR3 is CASSPRGQVGNEQFF. Written as DNA, the CDR3 is TGTGCCAGCAGCCCCCGAGGGCAGGTAGGGAATGAGCAGTTCTTC. The rearrangement joins TRBV7-8 to TRBJ2-1; TRBD2 might be the D (5 bases). The CDR3 extends over 15 amino acids. Between the trimmed V and J ends, which lost 5 bases and 7 bases, there was a span of 18 bases. CDR1 SGHVS and CDR2 FQNEAQ come from the germline V gene.

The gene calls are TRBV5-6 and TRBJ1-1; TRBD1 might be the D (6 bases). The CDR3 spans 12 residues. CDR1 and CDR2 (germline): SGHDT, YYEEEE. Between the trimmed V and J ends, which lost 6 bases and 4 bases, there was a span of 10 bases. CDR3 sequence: CASTRGATEAFF. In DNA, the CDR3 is TGTGCCAGCACCCGGGGGGCCACTGAAGCTTTCTTT.

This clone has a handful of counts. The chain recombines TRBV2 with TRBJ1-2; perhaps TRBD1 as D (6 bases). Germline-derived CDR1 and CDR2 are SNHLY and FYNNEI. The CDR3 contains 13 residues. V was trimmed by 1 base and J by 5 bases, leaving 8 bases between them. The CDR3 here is CASSEDRAYGYTF. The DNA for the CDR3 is TGTGCCAGCAGTGAAGACAGGGCATATGGCTACACCTTC.

The CDR3 DNA reads as TGTGCCAGCAGCTGGACAGGGAGGAACACTGAAGCTTTCTTT. It translates to CASSWTGRNTEAFF. The chain links TRBV5-8 to TRBJ1-1; 8 positions agree with TRBD1. Per the germline V gene, CDR1 is SGHTS and CDR2 is YDEGEE. There are 14 residues in the CDR3. V shed 3 bases, J shed 1 base, and the junction held 2 bases outside the gene matches.

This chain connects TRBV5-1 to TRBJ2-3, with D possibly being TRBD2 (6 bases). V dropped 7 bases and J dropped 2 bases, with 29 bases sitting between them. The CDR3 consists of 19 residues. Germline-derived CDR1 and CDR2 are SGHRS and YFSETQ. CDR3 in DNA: TGCGCCAGCGGAGCCAGCGAGGGCGGGAACGCGGCGCACACAGATACGCAGTATTTT. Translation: CASGASEGGNAAHTDTQYF.

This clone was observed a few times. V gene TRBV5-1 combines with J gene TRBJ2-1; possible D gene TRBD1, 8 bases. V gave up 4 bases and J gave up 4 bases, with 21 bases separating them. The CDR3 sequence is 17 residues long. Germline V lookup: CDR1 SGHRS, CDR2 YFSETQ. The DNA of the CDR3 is TGCGCCAGCAGCCTCCAGGGGGCGGGGGTTACTTACAATGAGCAGTTCTTC. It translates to CASSLQGAGVTYNEQFF.

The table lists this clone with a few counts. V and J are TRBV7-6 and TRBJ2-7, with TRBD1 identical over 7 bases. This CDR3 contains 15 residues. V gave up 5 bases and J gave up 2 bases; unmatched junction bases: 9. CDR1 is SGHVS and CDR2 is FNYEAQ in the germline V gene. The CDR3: CASSARNRGTYEQYF. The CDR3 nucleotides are TGTGCCAGCAGCGCCAGAAACAGGGGAACCTACGAGCAGTACTTC.

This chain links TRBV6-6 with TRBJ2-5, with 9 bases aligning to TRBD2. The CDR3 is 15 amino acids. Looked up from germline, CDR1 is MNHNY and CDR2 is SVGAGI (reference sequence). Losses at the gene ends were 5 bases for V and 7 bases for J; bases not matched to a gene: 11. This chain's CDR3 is CASSGVAGASGTQYF. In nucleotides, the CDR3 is TGTGCCAGCAGTGGGGTAGCGGGGGCCTCGGGGACCCAGTACTTC.

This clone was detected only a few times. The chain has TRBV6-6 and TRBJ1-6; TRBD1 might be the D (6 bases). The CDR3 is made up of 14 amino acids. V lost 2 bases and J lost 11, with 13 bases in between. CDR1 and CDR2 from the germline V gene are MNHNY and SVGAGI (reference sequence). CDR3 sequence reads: CASSYGQGQPPLHF. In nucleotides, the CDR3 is TGTGCCAGCAGTTACGGGCAGGGGCAGCCACCCCTCCACTTT.

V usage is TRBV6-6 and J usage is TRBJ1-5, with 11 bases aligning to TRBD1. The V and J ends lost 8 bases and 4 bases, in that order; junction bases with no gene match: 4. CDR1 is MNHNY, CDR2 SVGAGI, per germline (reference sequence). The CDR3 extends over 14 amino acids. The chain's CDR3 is CASGQGARNQPQHF. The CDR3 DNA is TGTGCCAGCGGACAGGGGGCGCGAAATCAGCCCCAGCATTTT.